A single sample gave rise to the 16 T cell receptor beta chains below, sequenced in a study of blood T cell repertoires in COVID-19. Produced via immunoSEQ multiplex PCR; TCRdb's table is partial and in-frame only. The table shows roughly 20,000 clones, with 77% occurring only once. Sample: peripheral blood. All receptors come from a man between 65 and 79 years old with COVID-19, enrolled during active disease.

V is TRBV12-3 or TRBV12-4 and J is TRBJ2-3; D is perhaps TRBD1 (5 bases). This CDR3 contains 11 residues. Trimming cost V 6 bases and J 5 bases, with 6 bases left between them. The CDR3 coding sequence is TGTGCCAGCAGGGACATAGATACGCAGTATTTT. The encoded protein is CASRDIDTQYF.

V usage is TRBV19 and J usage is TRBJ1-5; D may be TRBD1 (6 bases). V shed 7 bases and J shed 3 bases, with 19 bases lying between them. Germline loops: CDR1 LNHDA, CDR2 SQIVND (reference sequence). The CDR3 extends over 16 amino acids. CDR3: CASKGERGPLNQPQHF. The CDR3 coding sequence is TGTGCCAGTAAAGGGGAGCGGGGGCCTCTCAATCAGCCCCAGCATTTT.

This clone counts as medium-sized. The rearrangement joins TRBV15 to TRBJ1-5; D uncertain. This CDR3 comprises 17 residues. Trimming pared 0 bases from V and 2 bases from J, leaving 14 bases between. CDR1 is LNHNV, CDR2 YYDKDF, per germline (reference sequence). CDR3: CATSRDRGKGGNQPQHF. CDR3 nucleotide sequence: TGTGCCACCAGCAGAGATCGAGGGAAGGGCGGCAATCAGCCCCAGCATTTT.

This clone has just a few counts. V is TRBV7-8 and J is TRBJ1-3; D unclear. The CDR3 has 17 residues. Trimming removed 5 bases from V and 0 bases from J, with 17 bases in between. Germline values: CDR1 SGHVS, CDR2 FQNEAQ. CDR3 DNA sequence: TGTGCCAGCAGCACAGACGTACAGATCAACTCTGGAAACACCATATATTTT. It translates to CASSTDVQINSGNTIYF.

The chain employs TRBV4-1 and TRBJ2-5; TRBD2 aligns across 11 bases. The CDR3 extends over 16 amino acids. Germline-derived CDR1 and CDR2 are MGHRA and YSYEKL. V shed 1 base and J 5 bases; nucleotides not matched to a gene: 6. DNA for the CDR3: TGCGCCAGCAGCCAAGGAGCTAGCGGGGGGCCTGAGACCCAGTACTTC. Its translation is CASSQGASGGPETQYF.

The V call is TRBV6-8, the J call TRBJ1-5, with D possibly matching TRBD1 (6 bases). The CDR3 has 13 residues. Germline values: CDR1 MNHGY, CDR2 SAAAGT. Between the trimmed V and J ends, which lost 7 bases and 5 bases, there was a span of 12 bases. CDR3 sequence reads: CASNQQGDQPQHF. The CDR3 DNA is TGTGCCAGCAATCAACAGGGTGATCAGCCCCAGCATTTT.

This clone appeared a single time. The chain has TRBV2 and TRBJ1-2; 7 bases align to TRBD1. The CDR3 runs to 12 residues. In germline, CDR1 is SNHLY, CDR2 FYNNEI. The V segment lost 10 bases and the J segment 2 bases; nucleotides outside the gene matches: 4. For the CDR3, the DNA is TGTGCCACAGGACAGGACAACTATGGCTACACCTTC. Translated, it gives CATGQDNYGYTF.

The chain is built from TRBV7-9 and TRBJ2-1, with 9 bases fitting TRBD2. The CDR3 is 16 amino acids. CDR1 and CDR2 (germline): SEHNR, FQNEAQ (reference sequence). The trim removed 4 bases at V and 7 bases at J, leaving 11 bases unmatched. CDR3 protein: CASSSQGASGKNEQFF. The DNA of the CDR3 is TGTGCCAGCAGCTCTCAGGGCGCTAGCGGGAAGAATGAGCAGTTCTTC.

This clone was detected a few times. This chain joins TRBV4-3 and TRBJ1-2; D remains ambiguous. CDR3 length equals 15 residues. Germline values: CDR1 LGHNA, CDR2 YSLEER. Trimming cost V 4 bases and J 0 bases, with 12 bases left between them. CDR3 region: CASSLARTTNYGYTF. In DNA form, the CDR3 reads TGCGCCAGCAGCCTGGCCAGGACTACTAACTATGGCTACACCTTC.

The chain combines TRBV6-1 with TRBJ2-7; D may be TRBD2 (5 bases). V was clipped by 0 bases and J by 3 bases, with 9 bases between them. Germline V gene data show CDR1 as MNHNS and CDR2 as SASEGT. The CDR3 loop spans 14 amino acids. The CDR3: CASSEARDYYEQYF. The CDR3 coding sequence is TGTGCCAGCAGTGAAGCCCGGGATTACTACGAGCAGTACTTC.

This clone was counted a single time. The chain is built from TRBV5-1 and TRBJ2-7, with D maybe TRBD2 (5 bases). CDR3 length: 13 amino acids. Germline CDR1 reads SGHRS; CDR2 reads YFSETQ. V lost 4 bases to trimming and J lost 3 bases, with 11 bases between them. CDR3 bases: TGCGCCAGCAGCCCCCGGGGAAACTACGAGCAGTACTTC. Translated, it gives CASSPRGNYEQYF.

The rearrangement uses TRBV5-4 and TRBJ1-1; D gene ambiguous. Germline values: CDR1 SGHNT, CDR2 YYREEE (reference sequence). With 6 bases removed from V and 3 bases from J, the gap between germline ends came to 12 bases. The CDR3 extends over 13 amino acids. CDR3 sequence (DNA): TGTGCCAGCACCGAGTTGGGCCACACTGAAGCTTTCTTT. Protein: CASTELGHTEAFF.

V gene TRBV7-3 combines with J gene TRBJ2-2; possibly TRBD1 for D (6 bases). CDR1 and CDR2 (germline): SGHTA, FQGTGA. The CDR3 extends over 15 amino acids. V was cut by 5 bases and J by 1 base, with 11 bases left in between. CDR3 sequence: CASSVGQLNTGELFF. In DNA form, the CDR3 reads TGTGCCAGCAGCGTAGGACAGCTGAACACCGGGGAGCTGTTTTTT.

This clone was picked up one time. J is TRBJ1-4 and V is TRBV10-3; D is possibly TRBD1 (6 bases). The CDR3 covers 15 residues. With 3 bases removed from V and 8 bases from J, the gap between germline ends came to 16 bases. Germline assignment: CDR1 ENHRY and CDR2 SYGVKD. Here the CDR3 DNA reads TGTGCCATCAGTGATACCGGGACAAAATTCGAAAAACTGTTTTTT. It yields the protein CAISDTGTKFEKLFF.

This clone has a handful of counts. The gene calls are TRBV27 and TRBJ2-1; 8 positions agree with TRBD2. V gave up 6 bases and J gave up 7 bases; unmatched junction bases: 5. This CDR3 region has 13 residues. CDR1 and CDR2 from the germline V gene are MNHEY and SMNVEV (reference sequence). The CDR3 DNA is TGTGCCAGCAGCTTCCGGGGGGGGAATGAGCAGTTCTTC. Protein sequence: CASSFRGGNEQFF.

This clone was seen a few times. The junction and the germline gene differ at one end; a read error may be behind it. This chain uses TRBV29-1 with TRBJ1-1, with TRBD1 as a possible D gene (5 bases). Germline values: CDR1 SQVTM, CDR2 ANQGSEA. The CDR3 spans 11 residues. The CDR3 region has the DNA TGCAGCGTCTTACTGCGGGGCCATAAGCTCTTT. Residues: CSVLLRGHKLF.